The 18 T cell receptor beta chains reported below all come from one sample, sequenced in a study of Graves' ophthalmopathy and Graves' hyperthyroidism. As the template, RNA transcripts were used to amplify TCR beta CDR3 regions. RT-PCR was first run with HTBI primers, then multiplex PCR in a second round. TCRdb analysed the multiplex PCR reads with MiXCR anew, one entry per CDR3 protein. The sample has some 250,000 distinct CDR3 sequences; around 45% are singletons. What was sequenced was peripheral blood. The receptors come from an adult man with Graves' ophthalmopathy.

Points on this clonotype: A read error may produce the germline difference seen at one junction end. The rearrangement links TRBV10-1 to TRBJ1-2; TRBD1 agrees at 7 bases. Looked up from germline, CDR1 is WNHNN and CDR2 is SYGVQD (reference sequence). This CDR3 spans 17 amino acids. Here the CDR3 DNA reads TGTGCCATCAGTGGCGGACAGGTCCCCTTTAGTAACTATGGCTACACCTTC. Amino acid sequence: CAISGGQVPFSNYGYTF.

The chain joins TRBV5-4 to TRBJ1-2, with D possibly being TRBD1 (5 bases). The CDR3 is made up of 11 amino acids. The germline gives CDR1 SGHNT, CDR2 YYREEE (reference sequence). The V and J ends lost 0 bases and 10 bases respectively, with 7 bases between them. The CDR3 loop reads CASSLGQHYTF. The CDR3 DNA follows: TGTGCCAGCAGCTTGGGACAGCACTACACCTTC.

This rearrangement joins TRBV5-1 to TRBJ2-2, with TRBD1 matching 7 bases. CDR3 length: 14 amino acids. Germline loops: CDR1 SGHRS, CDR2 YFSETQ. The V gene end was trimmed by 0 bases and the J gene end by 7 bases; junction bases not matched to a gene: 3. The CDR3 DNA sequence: TGCGCCAGCAGCTTGGGTGGACAGGTCGGGGAGCTGTTTTTT. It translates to CASSLGGQVGELFF.

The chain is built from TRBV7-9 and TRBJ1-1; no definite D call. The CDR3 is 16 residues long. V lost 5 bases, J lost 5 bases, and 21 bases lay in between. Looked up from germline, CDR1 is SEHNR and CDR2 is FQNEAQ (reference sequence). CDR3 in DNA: TGTGCCAGCAGCCCAACTAGTAGGACGGGGAAAACTGAAGCTTTCTTT. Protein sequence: CASSPTSRTGKTEAFF.

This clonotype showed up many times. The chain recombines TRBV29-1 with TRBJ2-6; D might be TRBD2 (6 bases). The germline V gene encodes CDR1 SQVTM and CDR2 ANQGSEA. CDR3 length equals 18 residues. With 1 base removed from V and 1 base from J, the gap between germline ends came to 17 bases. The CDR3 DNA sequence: TGCAGCGTTGAAGTATGGAGGGAAGATCAGTCTGGGGCCAACGTCCTGACTTTC. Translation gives CSVEVWREDQSGANVLTF.

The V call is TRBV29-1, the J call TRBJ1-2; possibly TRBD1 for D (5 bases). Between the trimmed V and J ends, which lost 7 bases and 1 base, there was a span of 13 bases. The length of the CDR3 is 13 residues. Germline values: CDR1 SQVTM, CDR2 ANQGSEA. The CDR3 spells CSASQGNNYGYTF. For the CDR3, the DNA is TGCAGCGCATCCCAGGGAAATAACTATGGCTACACCTTC.

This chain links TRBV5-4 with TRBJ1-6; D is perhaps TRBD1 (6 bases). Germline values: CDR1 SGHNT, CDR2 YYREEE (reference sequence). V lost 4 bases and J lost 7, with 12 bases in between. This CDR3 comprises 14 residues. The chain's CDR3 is CASSTRDTNSPLHF. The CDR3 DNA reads TGTGCCAGCAGCACCCGGGACACCAATTCACCCCTCCACTTT. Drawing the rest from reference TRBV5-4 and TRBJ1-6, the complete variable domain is ETGVTQSPTHLIKTRGQQVTLRCSSQSGHNTVSWYQQALGQGPQFIFQYYREEENGRGNFPPRFSGLQFPNYSSELNVNALELDDSALYLCASSTRDTNSPLHFGNGTRLTVT.

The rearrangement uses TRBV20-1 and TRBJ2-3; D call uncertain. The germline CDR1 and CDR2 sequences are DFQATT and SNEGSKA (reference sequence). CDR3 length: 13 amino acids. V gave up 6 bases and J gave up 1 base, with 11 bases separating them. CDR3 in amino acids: CSAWNTRTDTQYF. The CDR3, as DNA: TGCAGTGCGTGGAACACCCGCACAGATACGCAGTATTTT.

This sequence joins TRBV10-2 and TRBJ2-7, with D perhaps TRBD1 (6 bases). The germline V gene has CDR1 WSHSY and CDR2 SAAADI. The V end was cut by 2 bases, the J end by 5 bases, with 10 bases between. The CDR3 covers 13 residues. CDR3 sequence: CASSEGRGNEQYF. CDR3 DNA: TGCGCCAGCAGTGAGGGCAGGGGAAACGAGCAGTACTTC.

CDR3 DNA sequence: TGTGCCAGCAGCCGCGGGACAGATCCATCCTACGAGCAGTACTTC. The encoded protein is CASSRGTDPSYEQYF. The rearrangement uses TRBV2 and TRBJ2-7; D might be TRBD1 (7 bases). Germline V lookup: CDR1 SNHLY, CDR2 FYNNEI. The CDR3 has 15 amino acids. V gave up 6 bases and J gave up 1 base, with 16 bases separating them.

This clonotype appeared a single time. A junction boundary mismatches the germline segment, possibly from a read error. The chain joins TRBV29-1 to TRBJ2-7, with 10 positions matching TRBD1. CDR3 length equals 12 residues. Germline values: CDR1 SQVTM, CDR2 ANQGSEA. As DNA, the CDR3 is TGCGGCGTGGGACAGGGGACCTACGAGCAGTACTTC. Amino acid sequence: CGVGQGTYEQYF.

Written as DNA, the CDR3 is TGTGCCAGCAAGAATACCACAAACCTCGGGGAGCTGTTTTTT. Encoded protein: CASKNTTNLGELFF. The chain uses TRBV2 and TRBJ2-2; D gene ambiguous. V was cut by 7 bases and J by 7 bases, with 16 bases left in between. Germline CDR1 SNHLY, CDR2 FYNNEI. The length of the CDR3 is 14 residues.

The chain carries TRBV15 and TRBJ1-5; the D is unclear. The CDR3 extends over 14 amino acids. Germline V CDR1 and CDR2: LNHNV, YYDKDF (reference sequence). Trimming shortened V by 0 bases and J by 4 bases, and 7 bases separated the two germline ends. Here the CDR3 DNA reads TGTGCCACCAGCAGAGATAATCGGAATCAGCCCCAGCATTTT. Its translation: CATSRDNRNQPQHF.

The CDR3 here is CASSLTRDTVRLAETQYF. Written as DNA, the CDR3 is TGCGCCAGCAGCTTGACTAGGGACACCGTACGGTTAGCGGAGACCCAGTACTTC. V gene TRBV5-1 combines with J gene TRBJ2-5, with D possibly TRBD1 on 6 matching bases. Trimming cost V 1 base and J 5 bases, with 24 bases left between them. The CDR3 extends over 18 amino acids. Germline CDR1 SGHRS, CDR2 YFSETQ.

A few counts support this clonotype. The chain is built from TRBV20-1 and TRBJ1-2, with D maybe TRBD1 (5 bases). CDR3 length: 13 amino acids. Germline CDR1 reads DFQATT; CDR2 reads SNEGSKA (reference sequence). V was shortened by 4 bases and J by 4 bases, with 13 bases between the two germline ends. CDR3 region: CSATPGTAYGYTF. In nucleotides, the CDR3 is TGCAGTGCTACCCCCGGGACTGCCTATGGCTACACCTTC.

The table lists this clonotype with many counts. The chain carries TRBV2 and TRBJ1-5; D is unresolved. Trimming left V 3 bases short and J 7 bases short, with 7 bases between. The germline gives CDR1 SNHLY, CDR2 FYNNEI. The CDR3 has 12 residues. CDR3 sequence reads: CASSDHWQPQHF. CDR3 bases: TGTGCCAGCAGTGACCATTGGCAGCCCCAGCATTTT.

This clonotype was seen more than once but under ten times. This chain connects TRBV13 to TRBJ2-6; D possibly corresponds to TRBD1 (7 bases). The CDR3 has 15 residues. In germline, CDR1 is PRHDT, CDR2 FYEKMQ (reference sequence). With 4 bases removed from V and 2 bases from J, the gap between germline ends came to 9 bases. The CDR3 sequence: CASSSGGTGANVLTF. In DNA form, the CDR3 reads TGTGCCAGCAGCTCAGGGGGGACTGGGGCCAACGTCCTGACTTTC. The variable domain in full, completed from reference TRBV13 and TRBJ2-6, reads AAGVIQSPRHLIKEKRETATLKCYPIPRHDTVYWYQQGPGQDPQFLISFYEKMQSDKGSIPDRFSAQQFSDYHSELNMSSLELGDSALYFCASSSGGTGANVLTFGAGSRLTVL.

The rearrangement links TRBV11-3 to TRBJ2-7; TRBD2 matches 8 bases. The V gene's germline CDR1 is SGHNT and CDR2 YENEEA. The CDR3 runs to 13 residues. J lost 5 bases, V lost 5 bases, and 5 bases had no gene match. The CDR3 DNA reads TGTGCCAGCAGCCCCGGGACTAGTGACGAGCAGTACTTC. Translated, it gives CASSPGTSDEQYF.